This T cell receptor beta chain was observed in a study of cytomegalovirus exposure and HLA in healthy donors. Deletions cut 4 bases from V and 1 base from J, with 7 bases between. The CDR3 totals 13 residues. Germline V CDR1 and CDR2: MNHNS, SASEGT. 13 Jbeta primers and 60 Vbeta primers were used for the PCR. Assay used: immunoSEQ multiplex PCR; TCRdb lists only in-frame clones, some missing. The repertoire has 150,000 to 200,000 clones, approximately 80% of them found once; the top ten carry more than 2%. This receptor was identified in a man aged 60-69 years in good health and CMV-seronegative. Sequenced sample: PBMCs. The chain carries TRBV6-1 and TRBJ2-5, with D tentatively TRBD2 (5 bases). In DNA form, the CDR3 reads TGTGCCAGCAGTGGGGGAGCCCAAGAGACCCAGTACTTC. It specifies CASSGGAQETQYF.